This TCR beta chain was profiled in a study of regulatory T cells in long-lasting Graves disease. Study-level points and caveats: Favored usage of TRBV28, TRBJ1-2 and TRBJ2-5 was recorded in persistent disease. Public clonotype sharing was higher in persistent than newly diagnosed patients. Persistent Graves' patients possessed reduced TCR diversity relative to recently diagnosed ones.

The sample's time point: persistent/refractory GD, antithyroid drugs over 5 years with positive TRAb. Construction of the TCR library relied on RNA isolated from PBMCs. In the case of this clonotype: Its matching antigen is unknown.

The TCR beta library used iRepertoire HTBI primers with Arm-PCR amplification of CDR3. In the authors' workflow: Analysis of the samples identified more than 60 TRBV and 15 or so TRBJ segments. MiXCR was run by TCRdb on the multiplex PCR reads, yielding one entry per CDR3 protein. The V and J calls and clone size come from TCRdb's table, not from the authors' own analysis. The sample has some 300,000 distinct CDR3 sequences, 20% to 25% seen once; the top ten hold 56%. The CDR3 spans 14 residues. V dropped 3 bases and J dropped 4 bases, with 12 bases sitting between them. The germline V gene encodes CDR1 LGHNA and CDR2 YNFKEQ.

The TCR sequence derives from a female donor with Graves disease. The source was peripheral blood mononuclear cells (PBMCs), collected when the disease was refractory, from a patient treated with antithyroid drugs. The chain couples TRBV4-2 to TRBJ1-1, with D maybe TRBD1 (5 bases). The chain's CDR3 is CASSQGGGFTEAFF. The DNA for the CDR3 is TGTGCCAGCAGCCAGGGGGGGGGGTTCACTGAAGCTTTCTTT.